Shown below are 32 T cell receptor beta chains from a single sample sequenced in a study of shared clonotypes between healthy human individuals. TCRdb's table, derived via immunoSEQ multiplex PCR, lists solely in-frame clones and lacks some. The sample consists of some 2.4 million clones, 80% to 95% of them appearing once. The specimen was naive CD4+ T cells from PBMCs. Subset noted: CD45RA+ positively selected. The receptors come from a man between 18 and 29 years old in good health. Some clones in this sample may be carry-over from other donors' samples.

The chain recombines TRBV7-9 with TRBJ2-2; 7 nucleotides match TRBD1. With 2 bases clipped from V and 5 bases from J, the junction kept 2 bases outside the gene matches. Germline V gene lookup returns CDR1 SEHNR and CDR2 FQNEAQ (reference sequence). The CDR3 sequence is 14 residues long. The CDR3 loop is CASSLTGVTGELFF. CDR3 in DNA: TGTGCCAGCAGCTTAACAGGGGTAACCGGGGAGCTGTTTTTT.

CDR3 in DNA: TGTGCCAGTAGCTCTCAGGGAGGGACTCAGCCCCAGCATTTT. It encodes CASSSQGGTQPQHF. This sequence joins TRBV19 and TRBJ1-5, with D possibly TRBD1 on 5 matching bases. CDR1 and CDR2 (germline): LNHDA, SQIVND (reference sequence). CDR3 length: 14 residues. Deletions cut 6 bases from V and 6 bases from J, with 15 bases between.

CDR3 in amino acids: CASSAGLADNEQFF. DNA for the CDR3: TGTGCCAGCAGCGCGGGACTAGCGGACAATGAGCAGTTCTTC. This rearrangement joins TRBV7-7 to TRBJ2-1; TRBD2 matches at 11 bases. The junction had 2 bases not matched to a gene; V was cut back by 5 bases and J by 5 bases. Germline V gene sequence: CDR1 SSHAT, CDR2 FNYEAQ (reference sequence). CDR3 length: 14 amino acids.

This clone was counted once. The CDR3 region has the DNA TGTGCCAGCAGTGAAAACAGGGCAGCAGCTTTCTTT. It codes for CASSENRAAAFF. V usage is TRBV25-1 and J usage is TRBJ1-1; a weak D match, TRBD1 (6 bases). Germline V CDR1 and CDR2: MGHDK, SYGVNS. V was clipped by 2 bases and J by 10 bases, with 11 bases between them. The CDR3 totals 12 residues.

The V and J genes are TRBV7-2 and TRBJ1-1; tentatively, D is TRBD1 (6 bases). Germline V gene sequence: CDR1 SGHTA, CDR2 FQGNSA. Trimming removed 3 bases at V and 1 base at J, with 9 bases between. CDR3 length: 14 residues. The CDR3 DNA follows: TGTGCCAGCAGCTTTTCGGGGGCGAACACTGAAGCTTTCTTT. Translated, it gives CASSFSGANTEAFF.

Here the CDR3 DNA reads TGTGCCAGCAGCGTACTGGGGATCTCTGGAAACACCATATATTTT. It is translated as CASSVLGISGNTIYF. The rearrangement uses TRBV9 and TRBJ1-3; D uncertain. The CDR3 is 15 amino acids. From germline, CDR1 is SGDLS and CDR2 YYNGEE. The ends were cut back, 1 base at V and 0 bases at J, with 8 bases in the middle.

V and J are TRBV28 and TRBJ1-2; D uncertain. Germline V gene data show CDR1 as MDHEN and CDR2 as SYDVKM. V dropped 2 bases and J dropped 0 bases, with 4 bases sitting between them. The CDR3 is 13 amino acids. In DNA, the CDR3 is TGTGCCAGCAGTTTAGTAGCTAACTATGGCTACACCTTC. Its protein product is CASSLVANYGYTF.

This chain uses TRBV7-3 with TRBJ2-1, with D perhaps given as TRBD1 or TRBD2 (5 bases each). V was clipped by 3 bases and J by 7 bases, with 13 bases between them. This CDR3 has 14 amino acids. Germline V CDR1 and CDR2: SGHTA, FQGTGA. The CDR3 DNA reads as TGTGCCAGCAGCTTGATGGGGGACGGAAATGAGCAGTTCTTC. This encodes CASSLMGDGNEQFF.

A word on this clone: This sample also contains other DNA sequences that code for the same CDR3. The chain has TRBV28 and TRBJ1-4; 7 positions match TRBD1. This CDR3 is built from 15 residues. The ends lost 4 bases at V and 5 bases at J; junction bases unmatched: 7. Looked up from germline, CDR1 is MDHEN and CDR2 is SYDVKM. CDR3: CASSSRTGLNEKLFF. DNA of the CDR3: TGTGCCAGCAGTTCTCGGACAGGACTAAATGAAAAACTGTTTTTT.

The chain uses TRBV5-1 and TRBJ2-1, with a possible D match to TRBD1 (6 bases). Germline CDR1 SGHRS, CDR2 YFSETQ. CDR3 length equals 13 residues. Deletions cut 1 base from V and 7 bases from J, with 9 bases between. CDR3 loop: CASSLNRANEQFF. The CDR3 DNA is TGCGCCAGCAGCTTGAACAGGGCTAATGAGCAGTTCTTC. Complete variable domain (other parts from reference TRBV5-1 and TRBJ2-1): KAGVTQTPRYLIKTRGQQVTLSCSPISGHRSVSWYQQTPGQGLQFLFEYFSETQRNKGNFPGRFSGRQFSNSRSEMNVSTLELGDSALYLCASSLNRANEQFFGPGTRLTVL.

V gene TRBV9 combines with J gene TRBJ2-1, with 9 bases fitting TRBD1. CDR1 is SGDLS, CDR2 YYNGEE, per germline. V was pared by 2 bases and J by 4 bases, with 13 bases of the junction left unmatched. The CDR3 loop spans 18 amino acids. The CDR3 here is CASSVYPAGTGLYNEQFF. The CDR3 region has the DNA TGTGCCAGCAGCGTTTATCCCGCGGGGACAGGGCTTTACAATGAGCAGTTCTTC. Combining the CDR3 with reference TRBV9 and TRBJ2-1 gives the whole variable domain DSGVTQTPKHLITATGQRVTLRCSPRSGDLSVYWYQQSLDQGLQFLIQYYNGEERAKGNILERFSAQQFPDLHSELNLSSLELGDSALYFCASSVYPAGTGLYNEQFFGPGTRLTVL.

The CDR3 loop is CASSFGQGLKTQYF. Written as DNA, the CDR3 is TGTGCCAGCAGCTTTGGACAGGGTTTGAAGACCCAGTACTTC. This chain joins TRBV5-8 and TRBJ2-5; 8 bases line up with TRBD1. With V trimmed by 2 bases and J by 6 bases, 6 bases remained unmatched. This CDR3 is 14 amino acids long. CDR1 is SGHTS, CDR2 YDEGEE, per germline.

Points on this clone: The same CDR3 arises from other DNA sequences in this sample as well. The chain couples TRBV5-1 to TRBJ1-6; 9 positions match TRBD1. The CDR3 consists of 15 residues. Trimming took 2 bases from V and 7 from J; bases not matched to a gene: 4. Germline CDR1 and CDR2: SGHRS and YFSETQ. CDR3 residues: CASSLAGQGNSPLHF. The DNA of the CDR3 is TGCGCCAGCAGCTTAGCGGGACAGGGAAATTCACCCCTCCACTTT.

This chain uses TRBV5-6 with TRBJ2-5, with D tentatively TRBD2 (6 bases). There are 16 residues in the CDR3. The germline V gene has CDR1 SGHDT and CDR2 YYEEEE. The ends were cut back, 0 bases at V and 4 bases at J, with 16 bases in the middle. This CDR3 is CASSLEGGRVGETQYF. The CDR3 nucleotides are TGTGCCAGCAGCTTGGAGGGAGGCAGGGTTGGAGAGACCCAGTACTTC.

V usage is TRBV10-1 and J usage is TRBJ1-1; D is unresolved. In germline, CDR1 is WNHNN, CDR2 SYGVQD (reference sequence). V lost 0 bases, J lost 10 bases, and 12 bases lay in between. The CDR3 is 13 residues long. CDR3 coding DNA: TGCGCCAGCAGTGAGTCGGTACATACTTTAGCTTTCTTT. Translated: CASSESVHTLAFF.

V gene TRBV5-1 combines with J gene TRBJ2-6, with D hard to call. V gave up 4 bases and J gave up 4 bases, with 9 bases separating them. The CDR3 is 14 residues long. CDR1 is SGHRS and CDR2 is YFSETQ in the germline V gene. CDR3 in amino acids: CASSVQAGANVLTF. The CDR3 DNA is TGCGCCAGCAGCGTGCAGGCGGGGGCCAACGTCCTGACTTTC. The full variable domain, in which reference TRBV5-1 and TRBJ2-6 provide the parts outside the CDR3, is KAGVTQTPRYLIKTRGQQVTLSCSPISGHRSVSWYQQTPGQGLQFLFEYFSETQRNKGNFPGRFSGRQFSNSRSEMNVSTLELGDSALYLCASSVQAGANVLTFGAGSRLTVL.

This clone showed up just once. The chain's CDR3 is CASSLSTVSYEQYF. CDR3 nucleotides: TGCGCCAGCAGCTTGTCCACAGTCTCCTACGAGCAGTACTTC. The chain recombines TRBV5-1 with TRBJ2-7; no definite D call. The CDR3 runs to 14 residues. Trimming removed 1 base at V and 0 bases at J, with 8 bases between. CDR1 and CDR2 (germline): SGHRS, YFSETQ.

The genes are TRBV30 and TRBJ1-2; possible D gene TRBD1, 5 bases. V was shortened by 3 bases and J by 1 base, with 6 bases between the two germline ends. This CDR3 spans 12 amino acids. Per germline, CDR1 GTSNPN and CDR2 SVGIG (reference sequence). The chain's CDR3 is CAWRQDNYGYTF. The CDR3 DNA is TGTGCCTGGAGACAGGATAACTATGGCTACACCTTC.

This sequence joins TRBV21-1 and TRBJ1-2; TRBD1, the D gene given by the table, was not confirmed from the DNA. TRBV21-1 is tagged as a pseudogene. CDR3 length: 17 residues. CDR3 DNA: TGTGCCAGCAGCAATTGGGACCCCAAGGGGGTACAGTATGGCTACACCTTC. Translation: CASSNWDPKGVQYGYTF.

The J gene is TRBJ1-2, the V gene TRBV9; no definite D call. Germline V gene lookup returns CDR1 SGDLS and CDR2 YYNGEE. This CDR3 region has 15 residues. Trimming took off 0 bases at V and 0 bases at J, with 9 bases between the two ends. The chain's CDR3 is CASSVGFPSNYGYTF. Here the CDR3 DNA reads TGTGCCAGCAGCGTAGGGTTCCCCTCTAACTATGGCTACACCTTC.

V and J are TRBV6-5 and TRBJ2-7; TRBD1 aligns across 11 bases. Germline-derived CDR1 and CDR2 are MNHEY and SVGAGI. This CDR3 region has 15 residues. After removal of 4 bases from V and 4 bases from J, the junction contained 6 bases not matched to a gene. The CDR3 is CASSFSGTGGYEQYF. The DNA of the CDR3 is TGTGCCAGCAGTTTCTCGGGGACAGGGGGATACGAGCAGTACTTC.

This chain uses TRBV5-4 with TRBJ1-1, with TRBD1 matching over 10 bases. The CDR3 loop spans 15 amino acids. The V gene end was trimmed by 4 bases and the J gene end by 5 bases; junction bases not matched to a gene: 8. Germline-derived CDR1 and CDR2 are SGHNT and YYREEE (reference sequence). The CDR3 region has the DNA TGTGCCAGCAGCCAAAGACAGGGGGCGAGGACTGAAGCTTTCTTT. Translating gives CASSQRQGARTEAFF.

The chain combines TRBV7-2 with TRBJ2-1, with D maybe TRBD1 (6 bases). V was pared by 5 bases and J by 5 bases, with 13 bases between. Germline loops: CDR1 SGHTA, CDR2 FQGNSA. This CDR3 spans 14 amino acids. The CDR3 nucleotides are TGTGCCAGCAGCCCGTTTGGGGGCAACAATGAGCAGTTCTTC. The encoded protein is CASSPFGGNNEQFF.

The J gene is TRBJ1-1, the V gene TRBV10-3; 7 nucleotides match TRBD1. CDR3 size: 14 residues. Trimming removed 3 bases from V and 1 base from J; junction bases left unmatched: 2. Germline loops: CDR1 ENHRY, CDR2 SYGVKD. CDR3 in DNA: TGTGCCATCAGTGATAACAGGGGGAACACTGAAGCTTTCTTT. It encodes CAISDNRGNTEAFF.

This chain links TRBV15 with TRBJ2-1; 9 bases map to TRBD2. Losses at the gene ends were 6 bases for V and 2 bases for J; bases not matched to a gene: 5. The CDR3 consists of 15 residues. Per the germline V gene, CDR1 is LNHNV and CDR2 is YYDKDF (reference sequence). The CDR3 region is CATRESGRTYNEQFF. For the CDR3, the DNA is TGTGCCACCAGGGAGAGCGGGAGGACCTACAATGAGCAGTTCTTC.

The V call is TRBV6-5, the J call TRBJ2-3, with D possibly being TRBD1 or TRBD2 (5 bases each). Deletions cut 6 bases from V and 5 bases from J, with 15 bases between. CDR3 length: 14 residues. Germline V gene sequence: CDR1 MNHEY, CDR2 SVGAGI. The CDR3 spells CASSGTGNGDTQYF. The CDR3 nucleotides read TGTGCCAGCAGCGGGACGGGGAATGGAGATACGCAGTATTTT.

The genes are TRBV19 and TRBJ2-7, with TRBD2 matching over 12 bases. The CDR3 covers 15 residues. V shed 7 bases, J shed 2 bases, and the junction held 6 bases outside the gene matches. Germline-derived CDR1 and CDR2 are LNHDA and SQIVND (reference sequence). The CDR3: CASTPSGRGAYEQYF. CDR3 in DNA: TGTGCCAGTACCCCTAGCGGGAGGGGCGCCTACGAGCAGTACTTC.

Regarding this clone: Other DNA sequences from this sample encode an identical CDR3 as well. The genes are TRBV18 and TRBJ2-5; the D is unclear. The CDR3 extends over 13 amino acids. Looked up from germline, CDR1 is KGHSH and CDR2 is LQKENI. V was trimmed by 0 bases and J by 4 bases, leaving 6 bases between them. CDR3 coding DNA: TGTGCCAGCTCACCACCGTCGGGAGAGACCCAGTACTTC. Its protein is CASSPPSGETQYF.

This sequence joins TRBV29-1 and TRBJ1-4; 8 nucleotides align to TRBD1. Per germline, CDR1 SQVTM and CDR2 ANQGSEA. This CDR3 region has 13 residues. V shed 6 bases, J shed 3 bases, and the junction held 3 bases outside the gene matches. CDR3 in amino acids: CSVQGAPNEKLFF. The CDR3 nucleotides are TGCAGCGTCCAGGGGGCCCCTAATGAAAAACTGTTTTTT.

The J gene is TRBJ2-2, the V gene TRBV5-6; maybe TRBD1 (6 bases). Germline CDR1 reads SGHDT; CDR2 reads YYEEEE. This CDR3 contains 14 residues. V shed 4 bases and J shed 3 bases, with 10 bases lying between them. CDR3 in amino acids: CASSHTGYTGELFF. The DNA for the CDR3 is TGTGCCAGCAGCCACACAGGGTACACCGGGGAGCTGTTTTTT. The full variable domain, with the rest looked up from reference TRBV5-6 and TRBJ2-2, is DAGVTQSPTHLIKTRGQQVTLRCSPKSGHDTVSWYQQALGQGPQFIFQYYEEEERQRGNFPDRFSGHQFPNYSSELNVNALLLGDSALYLCASSHTGYTGELFFGEGSRLTVL.

The V and J genes are TRBV7-3 and TRBJ2-1, with 8 positions matching TRBD2. The germline V gene encodes CDR1 SGHTA and CDR2 FQGTGA. The CDR3 length is 14 residues. The trim removed 6 bases at V and 8 bases at J, leaving 9 bases unmatched. CDR3 sequence: CASSAAGAEHEQFF. The CDR3 DNA reads as TGTGCCAGCAGTGCAGCGGGAGCCGAGCATGAGCAGTTCTTC.

V usage is TRBV5-1 and J usage is TRBJ1-2, with 7 positions matching TRBD1. The CDR3 runs 14 residues. Germline CDR1 and CDR2: SGHRS and YFSETQ. With 4 bases clipped from V and 3 bases from J, the junction kept 6 bases outside the gene matches. The CDR3 DNA is TGCGCCAGCAGCCGTACAGGGGCGGACTATGGCTACACCTTC. This codes for CASSRTGADYGYTF.